The 26 T cell receptor beta chains below were found in one sample sequenced in a study of identifying expanded T cells in peripheral blood. The assay was immunoSEQ multiplex PCR, and TCRdb's table has in-frame clones only and misses some. The sample holds 75,000 to 90,000 clones, around 90% seen once. The sequencing input was blood. These TCRs come from a person aged 18-70 years in good health.

V and J are TRBV4-2 and TRBJ1-2; the match to TRBD1 covers 8 bases. In germline, CDR1 is LGHNA, CDR2 YNFKEQ. The CDR3 has 14 residues. The J segment lost 8 bases and the V segment lost 4 bases, leaving 9 bases of the junction unmatched. The CDR3 here is CASSPGRGQEGYTF. For the CDR3, the DNA is TGTGCCAGCAGCCCGGGCAGGGGGCAGGAAGGCTACACCTTC.

The chain's CDR3 is CAWSATTGLSKTQYF. In DNA form, the CDR3 reads TGTGCCTGGAGTGCCACGACGGGACTCTCGAAGACCCAGTACTTC. V usage is TRBV30 and J usage is TRBJ2-5; possibly TRBD2 for D (6 bases). Trimming removed 1 base at V and 6 bases at J, with 18 bases between. This CDR3 contains 15 residues. CDR1 and CDR2 from the germline V gene are GTSNPN and SVGIG (reference sequence). The full variable domain, rest sourced from reference TRBV30 and TRBJ2-5, is SQTIHQWPATLVQPVGSPLSLECTVEGTSNPNLYWYRQAAGRGLQLLFYSVGIGQISSEVPQNLSASRPQDRQFILSSKKLLLSDSGFYLCAWSATTGLSKTQYFGPGTRLLVL.

The rearrangement uses TRBV19 and TRBJ1-5, with a tentative D call TRBD1 (6 bases). The CDR3 is 15 amino acids. Looked up from germline, CDR1 is LNHDA and CDR2 is SQIVND (reference sequence). Trimming removed 2 bases at V and 6 bases at J, with 14 bases between. As DNA, the CDR3 is TGTGCCAGTAGTATACCGCCGGGGGCTGGTCAGCCCCAGCATTTT. This codes for CASSIPPGAGQPQHF.

The chain uses TRBV19 and TRBJ2-7; possible D gene TRBD1, 6 bases. The length of the CDR3 is 16 residues. V was pared by 5 bases and J by 0 bases, with 17 bases between. Germline lookup yields CDR1 LNHDA and CDR2 SQIVND (reference sequence). CDR3 protein: CASSPPRGSSSYEQYF. DNA for the CDR3: TGTGCCAGTAGTCCGCCCAGGGGCTCGAGCTCCTACGAGCAGTACTTC.

This clone was recorded only once. The same CDR3 also results from other DNA sequences found in this sample. This chain joins TRBV11-2 and TRBJ2-2; 8 bases agree with TRBD1. The germline V gene encodes CDR1 SGHAT and CDR2 FQNNGV. Trimming removed 5 bases from V and 5 bases from J; junction bases left unmatched: 4. The CDR3 is 14 residues long. In DNA, the CDR3 is TGTGCCAGCAGCCCCGGACAGGGTACCGGGGAGCTGTTTTTT. It encodes CASSPGQGTGELFF. Drawing the rest from reference TRBV11-2 and TRBJ2-2, the complete variable domain is EAGVAQSPRYKIIEKRQSVAFWCNPISGHATLYWYQQILGQGPKLLIQFQNNGVVDDSQLPKDRFSAERLKGVDSTLKIQPAKLEDSAVYLCASSPGQGTGELFFGEGSRLTVL.

This clone was detected many times. This chain links TRBV4-3 with TRBJ1-2, with D unresolved. The CDR3 runs 15 residues. Germline V gene data show CDR1 as LGHNA and CDR2 as YSLEER. V was shortened by 0 bases and J by 7 bases, with 15 bases between the two germline ends. CDR3 in amino acids: CASSQDFREGGGYTF. CDR3 DNA: TGCGCCAGCAGCCAAGATTTTAGAGAGGGAGGTGGCTACACCTTC.

V gene TRBV19 combines with J gene TRBJ1-2; D is perhaps TRBD1 (6 bases). The V end was cut by 5 bases, the J end by 4 bases, with 8 bases between. Germline CDR1 is LNHDA and CDR2 is SQIVND (reference sequence). There are 12 residues in the CDR3. The CDR3 region has the DNA TGTGCCAGTAGTGACAGGCTCTATGGCTACACCTTC. Translation: CASSDRLYGYTF.

V gene TRBV5-6 combines with J gene TRBJ1-1; D gene ambiguous. V was pared by 1 base and J by 3 bases, with 4 bases between. Germline CDR1 SGHDT, CDR2 YYEEEE. This CDR3 spans 12 amino acids. CDR3 in DNA: TGTGCCAGCAGCTTGATTTACACTGAAGCTTTCTTT. It yields the protein CASSLIYTEAFF.

V usage is TRBV29-1 and J usage is TRBJ1-1; D gene uncertain. V was shortened by 8 bases and J by 0 bases, with 13 bases between the two germline ends. The CDR3 extends over 13 amino acids. CDR1 and CDR2 (germline): SQVTM, ANQGSEA. CDR3 residues: CSFSTSLNTEAFF. CDR3 coding DNA: TGCAGCTTTTCGACCTCCCTGAACACTGAAGCTTTCTTT.

This sequence joins TRBV7-9 and TRBJ1-6; D might be TRBD1 (5 bases). The CDR3 covers 16 residues. Germline loops: CDR1 SEHNR, CDR2 FQNEAQ (reference sequence). Trimming cost V 5 bases and J 6 bases, with 17 bases left between them. The CDR3 here is CASSLRSGGSNSPLHF. CDR3 sequence (DNA): TGTGCCAGCAGCCTCCGATCGGGGGGTTCTAATTCACCCCTCCACTTT.

The chain combines TRBV5-6 with TRBJ1-2; no clear D gene. V dropped 2 bases and J dropped 6 bases, with 11 bases sitting between them. The CDR3 contains 13 residues. Germline loops: CDR1 SGHDT, CDR2 YYEEEE. CDR3 coding DNA: TGTGCCAGCAGCTTTTGGGATAGGGATGGCTACACCTTC. Amino acids: CASSFWDRDGYTF.

This chain links TRBV29-1 with TRBJ1-1, with TRBD1 matching over 9 bases. Trimming removed 7 bases from V and 1 base from J; junction bases left unmatched: 1. The CDR3 totals 12 residues. In germline, CDR1 is SQVTM, CDR2 ANQGSEA. The CDR3 DNA follows: TGCAGCGCGGACAGGGGGAACACTGAAGCTTTCTTT. Its translation: CSADRGNTEAFF. The variable domain in full, completed from reference TRBV29-1 and TRBJ1-1, reads SAVISQKPSRDICQRGTSLTIQCQVDSQVTMMFWYRQQPGQSLTLIATANQGSEATYESGFVIDKFPISRPNLTFSTLTVSNMSPEDSSIYLCSADRGNTEAFFGQGTRLTVV.

The chain couples TRBV7-9 to TRBJ1-1; 7 bases agree with TRBD1. Germline V gene data show CDR1 as SEHNR and CDR2 as FQNEAQ (reference sequence). Trimming removed 11 bases from V and 1 base from J; junction bases left unmatched: 10. There are 14 residues in the CDR3. CDR3 nucleotides: TGTGCCTACAACAGGGGTATAGGGAACACTGAAGCTTTCTTT. This codes for CAYNRGIGNTEAFF.

The CDR3 region is CASSASADQPQHF. In DNA, the CDR3 is TGCGCCAGCAGTGCGTCTGCCGATCAGCCCCAGCATTTT. The chain has TRBV10-1 and TRBJ1-5, with unresolved D. The germline V and J ends were trimmed by 4 bases and 5 bases, with 9 bases remaining between them. The CDR3 is 13 residues long. Germline V gives CDR1 WNHNN, CDR2 SYGVQD (reference sequence).

The chain links TRBV5-1 to TRBJ2-1; 10 bases fit TRBD1. CDR3 length equals 15 residues. Per germline, CDR1 SGHRS and CDR2 YFSETQ. V was clipped by 4 bases and J by 10 bases; unmatched bases: 11. CDR3: CASSPRGTGVREQFF. In nucleotides, the CDR3 is TGCGCCAGCAGCCCCCGTGGGACAGGGGTACGGGAGCAGTTCTTC. Looking up the rest from reference TRBV5-1 and TRBJ2-1 gives the full variable domain: KAGVTQTPRYLIKTRGQQVTLSCSPISGHRSVSWYQQTPGQGLQFLFEYFSETQRNKGNFPGRFSGRQFSNSRSEMNVSTLELGDSALYLCASSPRGTGVREQFFGPGTRLTVL.

The chain carries TRBV19 and TRBJ2-7; 9 bases agree with TRBD1. The CDR3 extends over 14 amino acids. Trimming removed 6 bases from V and 5 bases from J; junction bases left unmatched: 8. The germline CDR1 and CDR2 sequences are LNHDA and SQIVND (reference sequence). In nucleotides, the CDR3 is TGTGCCAGTAGCTCCCCGGACAGGGGAGACGAGCAGTACTTC. Amino acids: CASSSPDRGDEQYF.

This clone was seen more than once but under ten times. The chain employs TRBV9 and TRBJ2-3; D tentatively fits TRBD1 or TRBD2 (5 bases each). Germline CDR1 and CDR2: SGDLS and YYNGEE. CDR3 length equals 17 residues. V was clipped by 2 bases and J by 4 bases, with 20 bases between them. The CDR3 sequence is CASSVTLSGRAADTQYF. CDR3 nucleotides: TGTGCCAGCAGCGTGACCCTCTCAGGGAGAGCGGCAGATACGCAGTATTTT.

This chain links TRBV18 with TRBJ1-2, with TRBD1 as a possible D gene (5 bases). In germline, CDR1 is KGHSH, CDR2 LQKENI. V was pared by 3 bases and J by 3 bases, with 20 bases between. The CDR3 totals 17 residues. CDR3 bases: TGTGCCAGCTCACCTCAAAAAACGGGACGAATTGACTATGGCTACACCTTC. Amino acids: CASSPQKTGRIDYGYTF.

This clone was picked up a small number of times. V is TRBV7-7 and J is TRBJ2-7; tentatively, D is TRBD1 or TRBD2 (6 bases each). The germline V and J ends were trimmed by 5 bases and 4 bases, with 15 bases remaining between them. The germline V gene has CDR1 SSHAT and CDR2 FNYEAQ (reference sequence). CDR3 size: 14 residues. As DNA, the CDR3 is TGTGCCAGCAGCCCGGGGGCGGGTGGATACGAGCAGTACTTC. Translating it yields CASSPGAGGYEQYF. The full variable domain, rest sourced from reference TRBV7-7 and TRBJ2-7, is GAGVSQSPRYKVTKRGQDVTLRCDPISSHATLYWYQQALGQGPEFLTYFNYEAQPDKSGLPSDRFSAERPEGSISTLTIQRTEQRDSAMYRCASSPGAGGYEQYFGPGTRLTVT.

This chain uses TRBV5-1 with TRBJ2-3; D is undetermined. The germline V and J ends were trimmed by 0 bases and 0 bases, with 2 bases remaining between them. CDR1 is SGHRS, CDR2 YFSETQ, per germline. There are 13 residues in the CDR3. The chain's CDR3 is CASSLGSTDTQYF. The DNA for the CDR3 is TGCGCCAGCAGCTTGGGTAGCACAGATACGCAGTATTTT.

This clone showed up just once. The germline gene is not matched at one end of the junction; a read error may be the cause. The chain combines TRBV18 with TRBJ1-2, with unresolved D. Germline V gene data show CDR1 as KGHSH and CDR2 as LQKENI. CDR3 length equals 13 residues. The CDR3: CASSPPSFARFFF. In nucleotides, the CDR3 is TGTGCCAGCTCACCACCTAGTTTCGCGAGGTTCTTTTTT.

The chain links TRBV19 to TRBJ2-7; 7 nucleotides line up with TRBD1. Germline values: CDR1 LNHDA, CDR2 SQIVND (reference sequence). The CDR3 is made up of 15 amino acids. The ends lost 6 bases at V and 5 bases at J; junction bases unmatched: 13. In DNA form, the CDR3 reads TGTGCCAGTAGAGCAGAAGGTACAGGGGACCACGAGCAGTACTTC. Its protein is CASRAEGTGDHEQYF. The full variable domain, completed using reference TRBV19 and TRBJ2-7, is DGGITQSPKYLFRKEGQNVTLSCEQNLNHDAMYWYRQDPGQGLRLIYYSQIVNDFQKGDIAEGYSVSREKKESFPLTVTSAQKNPTAFYLCASRAEGTGDHEQYFGPGTRLTVT.

This clone was detected once. The chain links TRBV15 to TRBJ2-2, with 8 positions matching TRBD2. The germline V gene has CDR1 LNHNV and CDR2 YYDKDF (reference sequence). After removal of 1 base from V and 3 bases from J, the junction contained 4 bases not matched to a gene. The CDR3 has 16 residues. The CDR3 nucleotides are TGTGCCACCAGCAGAGGAAGCGGGAGAGACACCGGGGAGCTGTTTTTT. This gives the protein CATSRGSGRDTGELFF.

The chain has TRBV4-2 and TRBJ2-1; 8 bases align to TRBD2. V was pared by 4 bases and J by 4 bases, with 6 bases of the junction left unmatched. CDR3 length: 15 residues. Germline CDR1 and CDR2: LGHNA and YNFKEQ. Here the CDR3 reads CASSLSSGSYNEQFF. The CDR3 region has the DNA TGTGCCAGCAGCCTCTCTAGCGGGTCGTACAATGAGCAGTTCTTC.

The chain uses TRBV7-9 and TRBJ1-5; the match to TRBD1 covers 10 bases. Per the germline V gene, CDR1 is SEHNR and CDR2 is FQNEAQ (reference sequence). The CDR3 spans 15 residues. V lost 3 bases to trimming and J lost 5 bases; unmatched junction nucleotides: 4. For the CDR3, the DNA is TGTGCCAGCAGCTTCACGGACAGGGGGGATCAGCCCCAGCATTTT. As protein: CASSFTDRGDQPQHF.

The genes are TRBV4-2 and TRBJ2-1, with TRBD2 matching 8 bases. The CDR3 is made up of 17 amino acids. Trimming removed 0 bases from V and 5 bases from J; junction bases left unmatched: 9. Germline values: CDR1 LGHNA, CDR2 YNFKEQ. This chain's CDR3 is CASSQDGPGGWDNEQFF. CDR3 DNA: TGTGCCAGCAGCCAAGATGGCCCGGGAGGGTGGGACAATGAGCAGTTCTTC.